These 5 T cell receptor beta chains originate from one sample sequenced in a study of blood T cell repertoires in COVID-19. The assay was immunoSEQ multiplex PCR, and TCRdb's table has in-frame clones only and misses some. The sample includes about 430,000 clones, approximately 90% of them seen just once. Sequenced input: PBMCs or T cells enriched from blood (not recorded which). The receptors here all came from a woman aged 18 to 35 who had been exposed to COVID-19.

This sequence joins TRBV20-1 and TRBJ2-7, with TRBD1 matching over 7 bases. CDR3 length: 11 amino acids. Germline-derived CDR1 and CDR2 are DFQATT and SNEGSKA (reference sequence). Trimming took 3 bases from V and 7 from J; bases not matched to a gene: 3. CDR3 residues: CSASDRVEQYF. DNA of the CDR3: TGCAGTGCTAGTGACAGGGTGGAGCAGTACTTC.

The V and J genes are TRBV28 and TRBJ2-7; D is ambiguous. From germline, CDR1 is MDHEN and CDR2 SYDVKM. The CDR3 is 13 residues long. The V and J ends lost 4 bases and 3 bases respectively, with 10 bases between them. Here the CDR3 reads CASSSVILYEQYF. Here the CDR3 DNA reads TGTGCCAGCAGTTCCGTAATCCTCTACGAGCAGTACTTC.

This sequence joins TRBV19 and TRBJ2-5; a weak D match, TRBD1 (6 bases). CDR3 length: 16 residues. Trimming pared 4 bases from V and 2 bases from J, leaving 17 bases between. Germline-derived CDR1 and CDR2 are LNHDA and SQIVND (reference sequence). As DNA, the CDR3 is TGTGCCAGTAGTACCCGTGGGGGACACCTACAAGAGACCCAGTACTTC. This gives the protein CASSTRGGHLQETQYF.

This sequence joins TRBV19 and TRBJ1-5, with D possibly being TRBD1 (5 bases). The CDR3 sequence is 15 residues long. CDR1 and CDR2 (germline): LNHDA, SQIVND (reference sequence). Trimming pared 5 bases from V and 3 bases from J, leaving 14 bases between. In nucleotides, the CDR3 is TGTGCCAGTAGTCCGACAGTTAGGAACAATCAGCCCCAGCATTTT. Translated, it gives CASSPTVRNNQPQHF.

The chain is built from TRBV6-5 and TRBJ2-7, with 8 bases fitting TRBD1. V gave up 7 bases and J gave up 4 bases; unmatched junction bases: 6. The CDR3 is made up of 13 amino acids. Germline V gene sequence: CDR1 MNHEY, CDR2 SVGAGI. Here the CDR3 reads CASTRQGWYEQYF. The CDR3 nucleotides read TGTGCCAGCACTCGACAGGGGTGGTACGAGCAGTACTTC.